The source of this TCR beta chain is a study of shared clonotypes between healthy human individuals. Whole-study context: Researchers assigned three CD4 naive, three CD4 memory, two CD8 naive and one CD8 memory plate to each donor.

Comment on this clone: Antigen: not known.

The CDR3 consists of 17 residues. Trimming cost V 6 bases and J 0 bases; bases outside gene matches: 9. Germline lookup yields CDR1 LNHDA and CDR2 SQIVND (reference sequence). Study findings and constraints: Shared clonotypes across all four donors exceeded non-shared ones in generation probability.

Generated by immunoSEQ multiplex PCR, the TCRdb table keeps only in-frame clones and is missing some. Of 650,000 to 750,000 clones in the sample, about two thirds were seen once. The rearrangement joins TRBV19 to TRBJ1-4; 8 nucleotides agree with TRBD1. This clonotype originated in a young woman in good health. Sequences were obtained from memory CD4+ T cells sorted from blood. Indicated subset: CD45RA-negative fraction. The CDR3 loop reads CASSRDRPTATNEKLFF. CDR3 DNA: TGTGCCAGTAGCCGGGACAGGCCTACTGCAACTAATGAAAAACTGTTTTTT.